This T cell receptor (beta chain) emerged from a study of tumor-infiltrating lymphocytes in localized non-small cell lung cancer. In the study overall: Some samples were collected after neoadjuvant chemotherapy; smokers, never-smokers and several histologies were included. Study-level findings and limits: Recurrence-free survival showed no association with tumor T-cell fraction. Available tissue quantity limited TCR sequencing to a patient subset. Tumors had more T cell infiltration than uninvolved lung, per TCRbeta sequencing and CD3 counts.

Concerning this clone itself: What it binds is not known.

The assay was immunoSEQ multiplex PCR, and TCRdb's table has in-frame clones only and misses some. The sample lists about 18,000 clones; approximately 70% were seen once. This TCR came from a human donor with non-small cell lung cancer. Sequencing was done on a sample of lung tumor tissue.

DNA for the CDR3: TGTGCCAGCAGCTTAGCGTACGGGGGAGGGGAGACCCAGTACTTC. It is translated as CASSLAYGGGETQYF. The chain combines TRBV7-2 with TRBJ2-5, with 7 bases identical to TRBD2. Trimming took 0 bases from V and 5 from J; bases not matched to a gene: 6. The CDR3 totals 15 residues. The germline V gene encodes CDR1 SGHTA and CDR2 FQGNSA. Based on the CDR3 plus reference TRBV7-2 and TRBJ2-5, the full variable domain is GAGVSQSPSNKVTEKGKDVELRCDPISGHTALYWYRQSLGQGLEFLIYFQGNSAPDKSGLPSDRFSAERTGGSVSTLTIQRTQQEDSAVYLCASSLAYGGGETQYFGPGTRLLVL.